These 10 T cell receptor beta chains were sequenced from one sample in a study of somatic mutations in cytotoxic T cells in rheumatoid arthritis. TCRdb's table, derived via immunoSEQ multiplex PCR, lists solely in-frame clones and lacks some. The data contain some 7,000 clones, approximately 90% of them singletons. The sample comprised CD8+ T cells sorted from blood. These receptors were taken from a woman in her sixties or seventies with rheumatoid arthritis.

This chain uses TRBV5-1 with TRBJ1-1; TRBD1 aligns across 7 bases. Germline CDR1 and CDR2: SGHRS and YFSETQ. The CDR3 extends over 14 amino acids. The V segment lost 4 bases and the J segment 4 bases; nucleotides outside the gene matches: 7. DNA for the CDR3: TGCGCCAGCAGCCTCCGACAGGGAGGCACTGAAGCTTTCTTT. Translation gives CASSLRQGGTEAFF.

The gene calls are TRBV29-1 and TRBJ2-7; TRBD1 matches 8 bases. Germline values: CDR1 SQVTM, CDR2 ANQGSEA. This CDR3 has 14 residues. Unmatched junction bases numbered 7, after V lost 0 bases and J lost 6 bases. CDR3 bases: TGCAGCGTTGAAGATCATAACAGGGGGGTCGAGCAGTACTTC. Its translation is CSVEDHNRGVEQYF.

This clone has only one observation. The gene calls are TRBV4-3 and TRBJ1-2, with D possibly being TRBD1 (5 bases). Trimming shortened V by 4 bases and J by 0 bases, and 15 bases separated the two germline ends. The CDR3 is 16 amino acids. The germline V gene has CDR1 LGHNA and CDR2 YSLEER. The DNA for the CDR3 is TGCGCCAGCAGCCTTGGGTTGACAGATACTAACTATGGCTACACCTTC. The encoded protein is CASSLGLTDTNYGYTF.

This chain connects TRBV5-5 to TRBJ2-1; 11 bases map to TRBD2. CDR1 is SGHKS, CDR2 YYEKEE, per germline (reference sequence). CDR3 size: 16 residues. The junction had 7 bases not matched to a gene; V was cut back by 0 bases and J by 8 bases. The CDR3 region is CASSLELAGAWDEQFF. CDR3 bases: TGTGCCAGCAGCTTGGAACTAGCGGGAGCCTGGGATGAGCAGTTCTTC.

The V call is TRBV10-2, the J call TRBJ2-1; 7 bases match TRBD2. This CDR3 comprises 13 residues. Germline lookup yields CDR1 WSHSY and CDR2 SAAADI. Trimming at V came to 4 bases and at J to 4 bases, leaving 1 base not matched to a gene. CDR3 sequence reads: CASSAGGYNEQFF. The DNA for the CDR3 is TGCGCCAGCAGTGCGGGAGGTTACAATGAGCAGTTCTTC.

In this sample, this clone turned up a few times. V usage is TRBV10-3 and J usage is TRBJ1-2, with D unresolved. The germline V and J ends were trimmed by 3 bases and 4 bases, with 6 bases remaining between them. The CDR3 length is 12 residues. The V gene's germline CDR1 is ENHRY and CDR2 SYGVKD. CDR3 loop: CAISDSGYGYTF. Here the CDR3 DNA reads TGTGCCATCAGTGACAGCGGCTATGGCTACACCTTC.

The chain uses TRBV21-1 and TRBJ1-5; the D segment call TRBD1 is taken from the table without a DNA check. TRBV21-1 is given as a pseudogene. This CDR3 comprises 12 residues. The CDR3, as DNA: TGTGCCAGCAGCCCCCCGACACAGCCCCAGCATTTT. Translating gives CASSPPTQPQHF.

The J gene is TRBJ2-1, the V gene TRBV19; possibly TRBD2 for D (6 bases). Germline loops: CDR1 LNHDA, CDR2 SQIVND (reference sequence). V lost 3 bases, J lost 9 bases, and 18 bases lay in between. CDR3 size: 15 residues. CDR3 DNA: TGTGCCAGTAGTATCAGTAGCGGTGAATTCAGTGAGCAGTTCTTC. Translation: CASSISSGEFSEQFF. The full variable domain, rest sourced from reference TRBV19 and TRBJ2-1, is DGGITQSPKYLFRKEGQNVTLSCEQNLNHDAMYWYRQDPGQGLRLIYYSQIVNDFQKGDIAEGYSVSREKKESFPLTVTSAQKNPTAFYLCASSISSGEFSEQFFGPGTRLTVL.

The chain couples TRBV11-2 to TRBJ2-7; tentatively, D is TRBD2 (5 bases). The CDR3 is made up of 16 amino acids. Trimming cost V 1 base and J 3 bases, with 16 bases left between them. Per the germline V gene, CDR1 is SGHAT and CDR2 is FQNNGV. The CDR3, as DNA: TGTGCCAGCAGCTTAGGTTTTGCGGGCGCTTACTACGAGCAGTACTTC. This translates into CASSLGFAGAYYEQYF.

The CDR3 DNA sequence: TGTGCCAGTAGTATCGACAACCTTCGGCGCACTAATGAAAAACTGTTTTTT. It specifies CASSIDNLRRTNEKLFF. The V gene is TRBV19, the J gene TRBJ1-4; D unresolved. The V end was cut by 3 bases, the J end by 2 bases, with 16 bases between. The CDR3 is made up of 17 amino acids. Germline V CDR1 and CDR2: LNHDA, SQIVND (reference sequence).